A selection of T cell receptor beta chains follows, all from one sample in a study of blood T cell repertoires in COVID-19. The data were produced by immunoSEQ multiplex PCR, yet TCRdb's version contains in-frame clones alone and is incomplete. The sample records about 250,000 clones, around nine tenths being singletons. The sample comprised peripheral blood. Receptor source: an elderly man with acute or convalescent COVID-19. The CDR3 runs from the conserved cysteine through the conserved F or W. D genes are given only for firm matches. Clone size is given for some rows only: seen once, a few or many times, or a class if the clone is expanded.

>TRBJ2-2|.|TRBV5-5|.
CASSSRGAGELFF
TGTGCCAGCAGCTCCCGGGGAGCCGGGGAGCTGTTTTTT
>TRBJ2-7|.|TRBV28|.
CASSLGGRGPYEQYF
TGTGCCAGCAGTTTAGGCGGAAGGGGCCCCTACGAGCAGTACTTC
>TRBJ2-2|.|TRBV3-1/TRBV3-2|.
CASSQLANTGELFF
TGTGCCAGCAGCCAATTAGCGAACACCGGGGAGCTGTTTTTT
>TRBJ2-1|TRBD1|TRBV29-1|.
CSVTTGVLDNEQFF
TGCAGCGTTACTACAGGGGTTTTGGACAATGAGCAGTTCTTC
>TRBJ2-1|.|TRBV21-1|.
CASSKAWTGPAYNEQFF
TGTGCCAGCAGCAAAGCCTGGACTGGCCCCGCCTACAATGAGCAGTTCTTC
>TRBJ2-3|.|TRBV10-3|.
CAIKIGSSSDTQYF
TGTGCCATTAAGATCGGGAGCTCGTCAGATACGCAGTATTTT
>TRBJ1-4|.|TRBV7-9|.
CASSRGLGDNEKLFF
TGTGCCAGCAGCAGAGGGCTCGGAGATAATGAAAAACTGTTTTTT
>TRBJ2-1|TRBD1|TRBV6-5|.
CASGTGMYNEQFF
TGTGCCAGCGGGACAGGGATGTACAATGAGCAGTTCTTC
>TRBJ2-4|.|TRBV3-1/TRBV3-2|.
CASSQVVQGWLAKNIQYF
TGTGCCAGCAGCCAAGTAGTCCAGGGCTGGCTAGCCAAAAACATTCAGTACTTC
>TRBJ1-6|.|TRBV7-9|.
CASSLGGLGSPLHF
TGTGCCAGCAGCTTAGGAGGGCTCGGTTCACCCCTCCACTTT
>TRBJ1-2|.|TRBV10-3|.
CAISEKQENYGYTF
TGTGCCATCAGTGAGAAACAGGAGAACTATGGCTACACCTTC
>TRBJ2-1|.|TRBV6-9|.
CASSYPGPGREQFF
TGTGCCAGCAGTTATCCGGGCCCGGGGAGAGAGCAGTTCTTC
>TRBJ2-5|TRBD2|TRBV2|once
CASIAGGPIRETQYF
TGTGCCAGCATCGCGGGGGGGCCTATAAGAGAGACCCAGTACTTC
>TRBJ2-5|TRBD2|TRBV3-1/TRBV3-2|.
CASSQVPLSGSVTQYF
TGTGCCAGCAGCCAAGTCCCCCTCAGCGGGAGTGTGACCCAGTACTTC
>TRBJ2-1|TRBD2|TRBV6-4|.
CASKTLAGGPYEQFF
TGTGCCAGCAAAACACTAGCGGGAGGGCCCTATGAGCAGTTCTTC
>TRBJ2-1|.|TRBV18|once
CASSPGQTQYNEQFF
TGTGCCAGCTCACCCGGACAGACACAGTACAATGAGCAGTTCTTC
>TRBJ2-7|TRBD2|TRBV5-1|.
CASSPFSGAGEQYF
TGCGCCAGCAGCCCATTCAGCGGGGCTGGGGAGCAGTACTTC